The text below deals with one T cell receptor beta chain. The germline CDR1 and CDR2 sequences are GTSNPN and SVGIG (reference sequence). There are 13 residues in the CDR3. V was clipped by 5 bases and J by 5 bases, with 16 bases between them. Sequencing used immunoSEQ multiplex PCR; TCRdb keeps in-frame clones, though not all of them. The sample shows around 1,900,000 clones, approximately 92% of them seen only once. CD8 cells regarded as naive lacked CD45RO, were positively chosen for CCR7, and omitted terminally differentiated effector memory CD45RA+ cells. This sample is part of a study of shared clonotypes between healthy human individuals. For the study at large: A couple of women and a few men aged 18 to 49 served as donors.

The chain couples TRBV30 to TRBJ2-7, with a weak D call TRBD1 (5 bases). Sequencing was done on a sample of naive CD8+ T cells from PBMCs. This receptor was identified in a man younger than 30 in good health. Some clones in this sample may be carry-over from other donors' samples. CDR3 sequence: CAWLGVATHEQYF. DNA of the CDR3: TGTGCCTGGTTAGGGGTAGCAACCCACGAGCAGTACTTC. The whole variable domain, remainder taken from reference TRBV30 and TRBJ2-7, is SQTIHQWPATLVQPVGSPLSLECTVEGTSNPNLYWYRQAAGRGLQLLFYSVGIGQISSEVPQNLSASRPQDRQFILSSKKLLLSDSGFYLCAWLGVATHEQYFGPGTRLTVT.